This T cell receptor (beta chain) comes out of a study of OX40 agonist ivuxolimab in advanced cancers. Study summary: Patients were dosed with the agonistic anti-OX40 (CD134) antibody ivuxolimab. Two patients with cutaneous melanoma and one with hepatocellular carcinoma, three in total, showed partial responses. Patients with prior anti-PD-1, anti-PD-L1 or anti-CTLA-4 therapy were eligible; 40% had some.

The table came from immunoSEQ multiplex PCR; TCRdb's copy has only in-frame clones and leaves some out. The sample yields 70,000 or so clones, 80% to 95% seen once. V was trimmed by 6 bases and J by 2 bases, leaving 10 bases between them. The CDR3 sequence is 13 residues long. Germline CDR1 and CDR2: MNHEY and SMNVEV (reference sequence). The TCR sequence derives from an adult with an advanced solid tumor such as melanoma, head and neck, liver or kidney cancer. The chain uses TRBV27 and TRBJ1-1; D is unresolved. Sequenced here: CD4+ or CD8+ T cells sorted from blood, sampled in a trial of the OX40 agonist ivuxolimab. CDR3 nucleotides: TGTGCCAGCAGGCAGATCGGAAACACTGAAGCTTTCTTT. This translates into CASRQIGNTEAFF.